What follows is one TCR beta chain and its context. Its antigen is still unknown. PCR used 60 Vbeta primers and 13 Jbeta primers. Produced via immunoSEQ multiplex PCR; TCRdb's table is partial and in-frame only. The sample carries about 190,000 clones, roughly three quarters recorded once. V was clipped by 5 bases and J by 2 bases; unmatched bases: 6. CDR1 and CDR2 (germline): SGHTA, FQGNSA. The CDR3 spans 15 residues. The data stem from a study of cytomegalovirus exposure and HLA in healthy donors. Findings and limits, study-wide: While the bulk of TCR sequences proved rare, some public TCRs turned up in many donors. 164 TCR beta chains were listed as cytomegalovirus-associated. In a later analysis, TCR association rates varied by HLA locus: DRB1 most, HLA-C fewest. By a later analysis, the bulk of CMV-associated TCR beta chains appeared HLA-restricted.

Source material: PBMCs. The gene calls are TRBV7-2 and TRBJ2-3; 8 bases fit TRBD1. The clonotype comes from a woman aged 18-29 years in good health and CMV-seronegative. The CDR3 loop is CASSPWDRLTDTQYF. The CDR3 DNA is TGTGCCAGCAGCCCATGGGACAGGCTCACAGATACGCAGTATTTT. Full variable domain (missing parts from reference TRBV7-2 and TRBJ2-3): GAGVSQSPSNKVTEKGKDVELRCDPISGHTALYWYRQSLGQGLEFLIYFQGNSAPDKSGLPSDRFSAERTGGSVSTLTIQRTQQEDSAVYLCASSPWDRLTDTQYFGPGTRLTVL.